The 11 T cell receptor beta chains in this list originate from one sample, sequenced in a study of read filtering for tumor transcriptome and immune sequencing. The library was built from 400 ng RNA with molecular barcoded adaptors for alpha/delta and beta/gamma chains. TCRdb re-called the reads with MiXCR, one entry per CDR3 protein. The sample has 130,000 or so distinct CDR3 sequences, approximately 13% seen once. The sequenced material came from a population of CD138-negative cells sorted from bone marrow. The origin of the receptors is a donor aged 40 or over with multiple myeloma.

This clonotype was counted at least ten times. The V call is TRBV20-1, the J call TRBJ2-5; possible D gene TRBD2, 7 bases. The CDR3 has 13 residues. Trimming shortened V by 0 bases and J by 5 bases, and 10 bases separated the two germline ends. Germline CDR1 reads DFQATT; CDR2 reads SNEGSKA (reference sequence). The CDR3 DNA reads as TGCAGTGCTAGAGACGGGGGGCGGGAGACCCAGTACTTC. It specifies CSARDGGRETQYF.

The sample holds a few counts of this clonotype. A read error may explain this, as a much larger clone is one base away. J is TRBJ2-1 and V is TRBV7-9; 9 nucleotides match TRBD1. This CDR3 is built from 16 residues. CDR1 is SEHNR and CDR2 is FQNEAQ in the germline V gene (reference sequence). CDR3 residues: CASSSYGQGKSNEQSF. DNA for the CDR3: TGTGCCAGCAGCTCTTACGGACAGGGGAAGTCGAATGAGCAGTCCTTC.

As to this clonotype: A much larger clonotype is one base distant, so this may be a read error. The chain carries TRBV11-2 and TRBJ2-7; the D gene is possibly TRBD2 (5 bases). This CDR3 region has 13 residues. Trimming removed 3 bases from V and 3 bases from J, with 9 bases in between. CDR1 SGHAT and CDR2 FQNNGV come from the germline V gene. CDR3 nucleotides: TGTGCCAGCAGCTTGGCGACTAACTACGAGCAGTACTTC. Its translation: CASSLATNYEQYF.

The rearrangement links TRBV4-1 to TRBJ2-2, with TRBD2 as a possible D gene (6 bases). V was clipped by 0 bases and J by 8 bases, with 19 bases between them. The length of the CDR3 is 17 residues. Germline-derived CDR1 and CDR2 are MGHRA and YSYEKL. Here the CDR3 DNA reads TGCGCCAGCAGCCAAGACTGGGAGACTAGGGGTTTAGGGGAGCTGTTTTTT. Protein product: CASSQDWETRGLGELFF.

This clonotype was found many times. V usage is TRBV19 and J usage is TRBJ1-5; 9 nucleotides match TRBD1. The CDR3 covers 13 residues. The V and J ends lost 10 bases and 4 bases, in that order; junction bases with no gene match: 5. CDR1 LNHDA and CDR2 SQIVND come from the germline V gene (reference sequence). CDR3 nucleotide sequence: TGTGCCACGGGGGGGACAGGGAATCAGCCCCAGCATTTT. Protein: CATGGTGNQPQHF.

This clonotype was seen many times. CDR3 protein: CSVIQTWGEAFF. CDR3 DNA sequence: TGCAGCGTTATCCAAACATGGGGTGAAGCTTTCTTT. The chain links TRBV29-1 to TRBJ1-1; D ambiguous. Germline V gives CDR1 SQVTM, CDR2 ANQGSEA. The CDR3 has 12 amino acids. V was pared by 5 bases and J by 7 bases, with 14 bases between.

This clonotype was detected ten times or more. The V gene is TRBV10-3, the J gene TRBJ1-6, with 7 bases that match TRBD1. The J segment lost 8 bases and the V segment lost 7 bases, leaving 8 bases of the junction unmatched. The CDR3 loop spans 14 amino acids. The germline gives CDR1 ENHRY, CDR2 SYGVKD. CDR3 sequence (DNA): TGTGCCATCAACGCACAGGGGAGGGATTCACCCCTCCACTTT. It yields the protein CAINAQGRDSPLHF.

In this sample, this clonotype turned up many times. The rearrangement uses TRBV10-3 and TRBJ2-2; 8 bases map to TRBD1. The CDR3 is 16 residues long. J was trimmed by 6 bases and V by 5 bases; bases with no gene match: 11. Germline V gene data show CDR1 as ENHRY and CDR2 as SYGVKD. The CDR3 nucleotides read TGTGCCATCAGTCGCCAGGGGGCAATCGGGTCCGGGGAGCTGTTTTTT. Its translation: CAISRQGAIGSGELFF.

This clonotype was found many times. CDR3 amino acids: CASSISGQMNTEAFF. As DNA, the CDR3 is TGTGCCAGTAGTATCTCAGGACAGATGAACACTGAAGCTTTCTTT. J is TRBJ1-1 and V is TRBV19; TRBD1 is a possible D gene (6 bases). The ends were cut back, 3 bases at V and 0 bases at J, with 11 bases in the middle. In germline, CDR1 is LNHDA, CDR2 SQIVND (reference sequence). The CDR3 spans 15 residues. The full variable domain, its missing parts supplied by reference TRBV19 and TRBJ1-1, is DGGITQSPKYLFRKEGQNVTLSCEQNLNHDAMYWYRQDPGQGLRLIYYSQIVNDFQKGDIAEGYSVSREKKESFPLTVTSAQKNPTAFYLCASSISGQMNTEAFFGQGTRLTVV.

This clonotype was detected many times. The chain joins TRBV2 to TRBJ1-5; D remains ambiguous. Trimming removed 5 bases from V and 2 bases from J, with 13 bases in between. Germline lookup yields CDR1 SNHLY and CDR2 FYNNEI. This CDR3 has 15 residues. This CDR3 is CASSQQDGGNQPQHF. CDR3 sequence (DNA): TGTGCCAGCAGTCAGCAGGACGGAGGCAATCAGCCCCAGCATTTT.

The chain joins TRBV6-5 to TRBJ2-5, with a weak D call TRBD1 (6 bases). The CDR3 runs 16 residues. V lost 7 bases and J lost 4, with 22 bases in between. Germline V gene data show CDR1 as MNHEY and CDR2 as SVGAGI. CDR3 sequence reads: CASTTKGQMRGETQYF. The CDR3 coding sequence is TGTGCCAGCACAACTAAAGGACAGATGAGGGGAGAGACCCAGTACTTC.